The TCR beta chain described here comes from a study of T cells after yellow fever vaccination. General study findings and limits: By day 5 rather than day 15, the secondary response had peaked, though it was weaker.

Germline V gene data show CDR1 as SGHTA and CDR2 as FQGNSA. Trimming cost V 1 base and J 2 bases, with 18 bases left between them. The CDR3 runs to 17 residues. A process of 5'RACE template switching, which added a universal primer site and UMIs, was used to make TCR cDNA. TCRdb analysed the 5' RACE reads with MiXCR anew, one entry per CDR3 protein. Among some 560,000 distinct CDR3 sequences listed, about 19% were seen once. A remark on this clonotype: Its cognate antigen is unknown.

This sequence was found in a man aged 25 to 45 who received the YFV17D yellow fever vaccine. The chain couples TRBV7-2 to TRBJ2-7; D possibly corresponds to TRBD1 (6 bases). Sequencing used PBMCs, obtained 15 days after the yellow fever booster vaccination. The CDR3 bases are TGTGCCAGCAGCTTAGGAATAGGGCGGACAGCGGCCTACGAGCAGTACTTC. This encodes CASSLGIGRTAAYEQYF.